This TCR beta chain appears in the sequencing data of a study of tissue T cells after allogeneic stem cell transplantation. CDR3 length: 13 residues. Germline V gene sequence: CDR1 SGHDT, CDR2 FRDEAV. V gave up 2 bases and J gave up 4 bases, with 8 bases separating them. Study-wide results and limits: TCR repertoires tracked anatomic similarity, regardless of disease or transplant status. Shared clones across patients were few; motif clustering revealed tissue-specific shared signatures.

As to this clone: Its antigen remains unidentified. Mouse gene names and germline throughout. Read coverage stops 1 residue before the CDR3 terminus; the germline J gene supplies the remainder.

CDR3 sequences, V/J genes, frequencies and template counts came from survey-depth TCRbeta sequencing. Data came from immunoSEQ multiplex PCR; TCRdb stores just in-frame clones and leaves some out. The sample carries more than 20,000 clones, around 70% recorded once. The receptor's source is a female BALB/c mouse in good health. The mice in this strain carry MHC haplotype H2-d. The sample consisted of spleen. The rearrangement joins TRBV14 to TRBJ2-4; D not resolved. The CDR3: CASSLGGENTLYF. The covered CDR3 bases are TGTGCCAGCAGTTTAGGAGGAGAAAACACCTTGTAC. Supplemented by reference TRBV14 and TRBJ2-4, the full variable domain reads EAGVTQSPRYAVLQEGQAVSFWCDPISGHDTLYWYQQPRDQGPQLLVYFRDEAVIDNSQLPSDRFSAVRPKGTNSTLKIQSAKQGDTATYLCASSLGGENTLYFGAGTRLSVL.